A selection of T cell receptor beta chains follows, all from one sample in a study of blood T cell repertoires in COVID-19. Clones were sequenced by immunoSEQ multiplex PCR, and TCRdb holds only the in-frame ones, with some missing. Among about 210,000 clones listed, 70% to 85% were seen once. The sequenced sample was peripheral blood. These receptors were taken from a man aged 45-65 years with active or convalescent COVID-19. Each CDR3 is given with its conserved first and last residue. The D gene is left open where the match is weak. Clone size appears in some rows only: once, few, many, or a class for an expanded clone.

TRBD1	TRBJ2-7	NA	TRBV5-8	CASSFRTGDQYF	TGTGCCAGCAGCTTTCGGACAGGGGACCAGTACTTC
NA	TRBJ1-6	NA	TRBV19	CASSQSAPPLHF	TGTGCCAGTAGCCAGAGCGCACCACCCCTCCACTTT
NA	TRBJ2-3	NA	TRBV7-2	CASSLRSGTQYF	TGTGCCAGCAGCTTAAGGTCGGGTACGCAGTATTTT
TRBD1	TRBJ2-5	many	TRBV28	CASSKLDRGRDLQETQYF	TGTGCCAGCAGTAAATTGGACAGGGGGCGCGATCTCCAAGAGACCCAGTACTTC
TRBD2	TRBJ2-3	NA	TRBV25-1	CASSWTGGGAADTQYF	TGTGCCAGCAGTTGGACTGGCGGGGGGGCTGCAGATACGCAGTATTTT
TRBD2	TRBJ2-5	NA	TRBV5-5	CASSIGGGQETQYF	TGTGCCAGCAGTATCGGCGGGGGCCAAGAGACCCAGTACTTC
NA	TRBJ1-3	NA	TRBV1	CTSSQAGNGTGGWGNTIYF	TGCACCAGCAGCCAAGCCGGTAACGGGACAGGGGGCTGGGGAAACACCATATATTTT
NA	TRBJ2-3	NA	TRBV19	CASSTLQGTDTQYF	TGTGCCAGTAGTACCCTTCAGGGAACAGATACGCAGTATTTT
TRBD1	TRBJ2-5	NA	TRBV9	CASSTGQGEETQYF	TGTGCCAGCAGCACAGGACAGGGGGAAGAGACCCAGTACTTC
NA	TRBJ2-5	NA	TRBV10-1	CASTRDPRNHIQETQYF	TGCGCCAGCACCCGGGATCCGAGAAATCATATCCAAGAGACCCAGTACTTC
TRBD1	TRBJ1-1	NA	TRBV3-1/TRBV3-2	CASKRGHLNTEAFF	TGTGCCAGCAAGAGGGGGCATTTGAACACTGAAGCTTTCTTT
NA	TRBJ2-7	NA	TRBV7-2	CASSETVLEQYF	TGTGCCAGCAGCGAGACTGTTTTGGAGCAGTACTTC
TRBD2	TRBJ2-1	NA	TRBV5-4	CASSPGLAGSYNEQFF	TGTGCCAGCAGCCCCGGTTTAGCGGGGTCCTACAATGAGCAGTTCTTC
TRBD1	TRBJ1-1	NA	TRBV2	CASRPTGVQAFF	TGTGCCAGCAGGCCTACAGGGGTGCAGGCTTTCTTT
TRBD1	TRBJ1-3	NA	TRBV7-8	CASSDFTGGLLRADTIYF	TGTGCCAGCAGCGACTTTACAGGGGGCCTGCTCCGGGCGGACACCATATATTTT
NA	TRBJ2-3	few	TRBV7-9	CASSLGRVGTDTQYF	TGTGCCAGCAGCTTAGGACGGGTAGGCACAGATACGCAGTATTTT
TRBD1	TRBJ1-6	NA	TRBV28	CASSPGTNRGMNSPLHF	TGTGCCAGCAGTCCCGGCACAAACAGGGGTATGAATTCACCCCTCCACTTT
TRBD1	TRBJ1-2	NA	TRBV5-1	CASSLVTGVDYGYTF	TGCGCCAGCAGCTTGGTTACAGGGGTGGACTATGGCTACACCTTC
TRBD1	TRBJ1-2	NA	TRBV5-4	CASSLKDRGIRGYTF	TGTGCCAGCAGCTTGAAGGACAGGGGAATCAGGGGCTACACCTTC
TRBD1	TRBJ1-2	NA	TRBV4-3	CASSQDAFDRANYGYTF	TGCGCCAGCAGCCAGGACGCCTTCGACAGGGCCAACTATGGCTACACCTTC
NA	TRBJ2-1	NA	TRBV5-1	CASSSRQGHNEQFF	TGCGCCAGCAGCTCCCGGCAGGGCCACAATGAGCAGTTCTTC
NA	TRBJ1-6	NA	TRBV25-1	CASSVGGLGSPLHF	TGTGCCAGCAGTGTTGGGGGCTTAGGTTCACCCCTCCACTTT
NA	TRBJ2-7	NA	TRBV4-1	CASSPRLGQGTYEQYF	TGCGCCAGCAGCCCCCGATTAGGTCAGGGTACCTACGAGCAGTACTTC
TRBD1	TRBJ2-7	NA	TRBV28	CASSYVGQGSEQYF	TGTGCCAGCAGTTATGTGGGACAGGGAAGTGAACAGTACTTC
NA	TRBJ1-6	NA	TRBV29-1	CSVGGTNNSPLHF	TGCAGCGTTGGGGGGACAAATAATTCACCCCTCCACTTT
TRBD2	TRBJ2-7	few	TRBV7-9	CASSLPLYLSGRAKHEQYF	TGTGCCAGCAGCTTACCCCTTTACCTTAGCGGGAGGGCCAAACACGAGCAGTACTTC
NA	TRBJ1-1	once	TRBV7-2	CASSLVGTNTEAFF	TGTGCCAGCAGCTTAGTTGGCACAAACACTGAAGCTTTCTTT
TRBD1	TRBJ2-1	NA	TRBV7-3	CASSPRDRVYNEQFF	TGTGCCAGCAGCCCCCGGGACAGGGTCTACAATGAGCAGTTCTTC
NA	TRBJ1-2	NA	TRBV11-2	CASSENGVDGYTF	TGTGCCAGCAGCGAGAACGGGGTTGATGGCTACACCTTC
NA	TRBJ2-2	NA	TRBV6-5	CASSYSIRTTGELFF	TGTGCCAGCAGTTACTCGATACGGACTACCGGGGAGCTGTTTTTT
NA	TRBJ1-4	few	TRBV6-5	CASSYSRQGNEKLFF	TGTGCCAGCAGTTACTCGAGGCAGGGGAATGAAAAACTGTTTTTT
NA	TRBJ1-5	NA	TRBV28	CASSLPYSNQPQHF	TGTGCCAGCAGTCTCCCGTATAGCAATCAGCCCCAGCATTTT
TRBD1	TRBJ2-1	NA	TRBV24-1	CATSDPGQGESNEQFF	TGTGCCACCAGTGATCCCGGACAGGGGGAATCGAATGAGCAGTTCTTC